A selection of T cell receptor beta chains follows, all from one sample in a study of Tregs in tolerant kidney transplant recipients. This table comes from immunoSEQ multiplex PCR, and its TCRdb copy is limited to in-frame clones, with some not included. The sample lists about 100,000 clones; 90% to 95% were seen once. Material: CD4+ T cells from blood, obtained before the transplant. All receptors derive from a human donor who received a combined kidney and bone marrow transplant. Each CDR3 is given with its conserved first and last residue. The D gene is left open where the match is weak. The listing skips clone size in some rows; elsewhere it reads once, few, many or a size class.

cdr3_nt,cdr3_aa,v_call,j_call,cdr3_length,clone_size,d_call
TGTGCCAGCATCTTGCGGGGAGGCAACTATGGCTACACCTTC,CASILRGGNYGYTF,TRBV5-6,TRBJ1-2,14,-,-
TGCGCCAGCAGCTTGGGGTTAGCAGCGGGAGATACGCAGTATTTT,CASSLGLAAGDTQYF,TRBV5-1,TRBJ2-3,15,-,-
TGTGCCAGCAGCTATCTCTCCCGGACAGGGTTTGGGGAGCTGTTTTTT,CASSYLSRTGFGELFF,TRBV11-3,TRBJ2-2,16,-,TRBD1
TGTGCCAGCAGCACCCAGCCGACGGGACACCCCTACGAGCAGTACTTC,CASSTQPTGHPYEQYF,TRBV7-9,TRBJ2-7,16,once,-
TGTGCCAGCAGCCCGAGGGGCGGGAGCAACAATGAGCAGTTCTTC,CASSPRGGSNNEQFF,TRBV9,TRBJ2-1,15,-,TRBD2
TGTGCCAGCAGCCTCGGACAGGGTAAGAGTTTT,CASSLGQGKSF,TRBV12-1,TRBJ1-3,11,-,-
TGTGCCATCAGTGAGTCCGGACTAGCGGGGGGCTCCTACGAGCAGTACTTC,CAISESGLAGGSYEQYF,TRBV10-3,TRBJ2-7,17,-,TRBD2
TGCAGAAATCCCACTACTGGAGACAGTCTTTGCAATGAGCAGTTCTTC,CRNPTTGDSLCNEQFF,TRBV29-1,TRBJ2-1,16,-,-
TGTGCCTGGAGTGCCGGACAGGGTAGGGGTTTTCAGCCCCAGCATTTT,CAWSAGQGRGFQPQHF,TRBV30,TRBJ1-5,16,-,TRBD1
TGTGCCAGTAGTCAGACAGGGGGAGGTGGCTACACCTTC,CASSQTGGGGYTF,TRBV19,TRBJ1-2,13,-,TRBD1
TGTGCCAGCAGCCCCACAAATGTGGAGACCCAGTACTTC,CASSPTNVETQYF,TRBV7-3,TRBJ2-5,13,once,-
TGTGCCAGCAGTGAGGGGGACCAGCGGGGCTACACCTTC,CASSEGDQRGYTF,TRBV6-5,TRBJ1-2,13,-,-
TGCAGCGTTGAGCGACTAGAAGACAATGAGCAGTTCTTC,CSVERLEDNEQFF,TRBV29-1,TRBJ2-1,13,-,-
TGTGCCGGAGGACAGGGCTGGCTAGAGACCCAGTACTTC,CAGGQGWLETQYF,TRBV2,TRBJ2-5,13,-,TRBD1
TGTGCCAGCAGGGTGGGGGCGGACACTGAAGCTTTCTTT,CASRVGADTEAFF,TRBV11-2,TRBJ1-1,13,-,-
TGTGCCAGCAGCGTTCCCGGGACTAGATCCTACGAGCAGTACTTC,CASSVPGTRSYEQYF,TRBV5-4,TRBJ2-7,15,-,TRBD2
TGTGCCAGCAGCTCCGCGGGGGGGTCCCACTACAATGAGCAGTTCTTC,CASSSAGGSHYNEQFF,TRBV7-6,TRBJ2-1,16,-,TRBD2
TGCGCCAGCAAAGCTAGCGGGGACGAGCAGTACTTC,CASKASGDEQYF,TRBV5-1,TRBJ2-7,12,-,TRBD2
TGTGCCAGCAGCCCCGACAGGTATCAGCCCCAGCATTTT,CASSPDRYQPQHF,TRBV7-2,TRBJ1-5,13,once,-
TGTGCCAGCAGCCCACGGTCGTCAATACCCTACGAGCAGTACTTC,CASSPRSSIPYEQYF,TRBV9,TRBJ2-7,15,-,-
TGTGCCAGCTCACTTATAAGCCGACTTTTGAATGAGCAGTTCTTC,CASSLISRLLNEQFF,TRBV18,TRBJ2-1,15,once,-
TGCGCCAGCTCTTTTGTAGCGGGGGCTGGGGCGGAGACCCAGTACTTC,CASSFVAGAGAETQYF,TRBV5-1,TRBJ2-5,16,-,TRBD2
TGTGCCAGCAGCCCGCAGGGGGCACTCGGGGAGCTGTTTTTT,CASSPQGALGELFF,TRBV7-6,TRBJ2-2,14,many,TRBD1
TGCGCCAGCAGCTTGGGCCCCAGCGGCGGAAACACCATATATTTT,CASSLGPSGGNTIYF,TRBV5-1,TRBJ1-3,15,-,-
TGTGCCAGCAGCTCATCGCCAGAGGCACCCCTCCACTTT,CASSSSPEAPLHF,TRBV7-2,TRBJ1-6,13,-,-
TGTGCCAGCAGCTTACGCAGAATAAACACCGGGGAGCTGTTTTTT,CASSLRRINTGELFF,TRBV7-2,TRBJ2-2,15,-,-
TGTGCCAGCAGTTCCGAGGGAGTCTCTGGAAACACCATATATTTT,CASSSEGVSGNTIYF,TRBV27,TRBJ1-3,15,few,-
TGTGCCAGCAGCTCGGGGGGACTAGCGGAGGCCTACAATGAGCAGTTCTTC,CASSSGGLAEAYNEQFF,TRBV13,TRBJ2-1,17,-,TRBD2
TGTGCCAGCAGCCAGAGGGCAACAGATACGCAGTATTTT,CASSQRATDTQYF,TRBV14,TRBJ2-3,13,-,-
TGTGCCAGCAGCCAAATGGCGGGGCTAGCGGGAGTTAAGACCCAGTACTTC,CASSQMAGLAGVKTQYF,TRBV7-3,TRBJ2-5,17,-,TRBD2
TGTGCCTGGAGTGGTACTTTATACACCGGGGAGCTGTTTTTT,CAWSGTLYTGELFF,TRBV30,TRBJ2-2,14,-,-
TGTGCCGCCTCCAGGGGGTATACCTACGAGCAGTACTTC,CAASRGYTYEQYF,TRBV15,TRBJ2-7,13,-,TRBD1
TGTGCCAGCTCACCAATAATTAGCAGGGCGGAGACTAACTATGGCTACACCTTC,CASSPIISRAETNYGYTF,TRBV18,TRBJ1-2,18,-,-
TGTGCCAGCAGTAGGAGCAACTCCTATAATTCACCCCTCCACTTT,CASSRSNSYNSPLHF,TRBV6-5,TRBJ1-6,15,-,-
TGTGCCAGCAGCGGCGGGACAGGTGAACAAGCTTTCTTT,CASSGGTGEQAFF,TRBV7-3,TRBJ1-1,13,-,TRBD1
TGTGCCAGCTCCCTCACTTCCTCGGACTATGGCTACACCTTC,CASSLTSSDYGYTF,TRBV18,TRBJ1-2,14,-,-
TGTGCCAGCAGTTATGGGACAGATTATAACTATGGCTACACCTTC,CASSYGTDYNYGYTF,TRBV6-6,TRBJ1-2,15,-,TRBD1
TGTGCCAGCAGCAAGGAGTTGGGGGGGTGGTACGAGCAGTACTTC,CASSKELGGWYEQYF,TRBV4-2,TRBJ2-7,15,-,TRBD2
TGTGCCAGCAGACACACAGGGTTTGAGGGTTATGGCTACACCTTC,CASRHTGFEGYGYTF,TRBV25-1,TRBJ1-2,15,-,-
TGTGCCAGCAGCTTTGTGGCAGATCAATCTGGAAACACCATATATTTT,CASSFVADQSGNTIYF,TRBV7-8,TRBJ1-3,16,-,-
TGTGCCAGCAGCTTGGGGAGGAGACACATCTACGAGCAGTACTTC,CASSLGRRHIYEQYF,TRBV5-6,TRBJ2-7,15,-,-
TGTGCCAGCAGTTTTAAGGGAGTCTGGCGGGACTCCTACGAGCAGTACTTC,CASSFKGVWRDSYEQYF,TRBV28,TRBJ2-7,17,-,-
TGTGCCAGCAGCTTAGTCCGCGGGGGCCCCTACGAGCAGTACTTC,CASSLVRGGPYEQYF,TRBV13,TRBJ2-7,15,-,-
TGTGCCAGCAGTGTAAACACCTACTATGGCTACACCTTC,CASSVNTYYGYTF,TRBV2,TRBJ1-2,13,few,-
TGTGCCAGCAGCTTAGAAGTTCAGGGGGCAGGGGAGACCCAGTACTTC,CASSLEVQGAGETQYF,TRBV7-7,TRBJ2-5,16,once,TRBD1
TGCAGCGTCCCCGGAGGGGATACGCAGTATTTT,CSVPGGDTQYF,TRBV29-1,TRBJ2-3,11,-,-
TGTGCCAGCAGCCCTGGACAGGGAGGTCGCGAGCAGTACTTC,CASSPGQGGREQYF,TRBV7-2,TRBJ2-7,14,-,TRBD1
TGTGCCAGTAGTATAGGTGGGAGGGCCGGGAATTACGAGCAGTACTTC,CASSIGGRAGNYEQYF,TRBV19,TRBJ2-7,16,-,TRBD2
TGTGCCAGCAGCTTGCAGGGTTCTAACGAGCAGTACTTC,CASSLQGSNEQYF,TRBV5-4,TRBJ2-7,13,-,-
TGTGCCAGCCGAGGACAGCCTGATAGCAATCAGCCCCAGCATTTT,CASRGQPDSNQPQHF,TRBV6-1,TRBJ1-5,15,-,-
TGTGCCAGTAGCCAGACGGGGGTACAAGGGGAAAAACTGTTTTTT,CASSQTGVQGEKLFF,TRBV19,TRBJ1-4,15,-,-
TGCGCCAGCAGCCAATTTATTAGAGCCTACGAGCAGTACTTC,CASSQFIRAYEQYF,TRBV4-3,TRBJ2-7,14,-,-
TGTGCCAGCAACAAGGGGCTGGCCGAGACCCAGTACTTC,CASNKGLAETQYF,TRBV6-5,TRBJ2-5,13,-,-
TGTGCCAGCAGTCGAATCGGACAGAACTATGGCTACACCTTC,CASSRIGQNYGYTF,TRBV27,TRBJ1-2,14,-,-
TGTGCCAGCAGCTTAGTGCGGGCAGGGGATCAGCCCCAGCATTTT,CASSLVRAGDQPQHF,TRBV7-2,TRBJ1-5,15,-,-
TGTGCCAGCAGCTTACAGGGTTACATTCAGTACTTC,CASSLQGYIQYF,TRBV7-2,TRBJ2-4,12,-,-
TGTGCCAGCAGCTTATTAGACAGATACACTGAAGCTTTCTTT,CASSLLDRYTEAFF,TRBV11-2,TRBJ1-1,14,-,-
TGCAGCGTGTTATGGGACATACCGTACAATGAGCAGTTCTTC,CSVLWDIPYNEQFF,TRBV29-1,TRBJ2-1,14,-,-